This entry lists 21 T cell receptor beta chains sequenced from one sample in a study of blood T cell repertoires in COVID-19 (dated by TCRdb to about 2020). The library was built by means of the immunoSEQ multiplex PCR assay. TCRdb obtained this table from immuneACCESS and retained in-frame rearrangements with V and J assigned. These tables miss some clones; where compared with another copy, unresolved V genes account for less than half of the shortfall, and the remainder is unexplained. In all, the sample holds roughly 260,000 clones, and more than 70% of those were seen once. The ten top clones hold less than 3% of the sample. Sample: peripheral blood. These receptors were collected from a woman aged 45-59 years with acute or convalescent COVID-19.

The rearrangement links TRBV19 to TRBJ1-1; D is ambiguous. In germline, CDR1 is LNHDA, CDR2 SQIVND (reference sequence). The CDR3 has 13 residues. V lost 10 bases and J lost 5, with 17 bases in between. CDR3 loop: CATNEDRWTEAFF. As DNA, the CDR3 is TGTGCCACTAATGAGGATCGGTGGACTGAAGCTTTCTTT.

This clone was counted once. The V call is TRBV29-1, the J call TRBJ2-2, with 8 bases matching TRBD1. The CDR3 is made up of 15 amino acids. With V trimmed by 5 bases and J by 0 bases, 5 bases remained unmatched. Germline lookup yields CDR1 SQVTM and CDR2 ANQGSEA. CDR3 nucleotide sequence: TGCAGCGTTTACAGGGGGGAAGCGAACACCGGGGAGCTGTTTTTT. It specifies CSVYRGEANTGELFF.

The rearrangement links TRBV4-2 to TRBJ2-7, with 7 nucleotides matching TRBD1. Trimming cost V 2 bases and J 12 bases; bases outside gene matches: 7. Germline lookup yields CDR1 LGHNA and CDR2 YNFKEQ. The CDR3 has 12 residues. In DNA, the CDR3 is TGTGCCAGCAGCCAACGGGACAGCCTTCTGTACTTC. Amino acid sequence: CASSQRDSLLYF.

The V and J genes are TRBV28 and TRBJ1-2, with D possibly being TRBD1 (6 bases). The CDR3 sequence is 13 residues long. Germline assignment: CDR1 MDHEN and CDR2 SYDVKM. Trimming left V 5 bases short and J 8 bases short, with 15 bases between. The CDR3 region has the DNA TGTGCCAGCAGTCAAACAGGGCGAGGAGGCTACACCTTC. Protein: CASSQTGRGGYTF.

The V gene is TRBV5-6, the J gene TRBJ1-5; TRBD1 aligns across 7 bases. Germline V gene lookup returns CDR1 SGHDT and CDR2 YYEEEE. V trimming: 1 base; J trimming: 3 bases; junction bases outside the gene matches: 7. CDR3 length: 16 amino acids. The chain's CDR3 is CASSLRGTEPNQPQHF. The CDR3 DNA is TGTGCCAGCAGCTTGCGCGGGACAGAGCCCAATCAGCCCCAGCATTTT. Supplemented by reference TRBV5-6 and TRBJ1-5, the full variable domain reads DAGVTQSPTHLIKTRGQQVTLRCSPKSGHDTVSWYQQALGQGPQFIFQYYEEEERQRGNFPDRFSGHQFPNYSSELNVNALLLGDSALYLCASSLRGTEPNQPQHFGDGTRLSIL.

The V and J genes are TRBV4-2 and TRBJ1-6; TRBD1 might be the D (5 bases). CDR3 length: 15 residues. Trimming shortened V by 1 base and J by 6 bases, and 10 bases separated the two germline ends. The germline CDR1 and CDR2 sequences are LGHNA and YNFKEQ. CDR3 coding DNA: TGTGCCAGCAGCCAAGCCTCGGGGGTTAATTCACCCCTCCACTTT. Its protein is CASSQASGVNSPLHF.

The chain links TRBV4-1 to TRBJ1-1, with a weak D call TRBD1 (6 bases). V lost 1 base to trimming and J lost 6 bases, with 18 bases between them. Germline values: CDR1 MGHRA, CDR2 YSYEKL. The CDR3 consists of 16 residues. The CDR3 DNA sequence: TGCGCCAGCAGCCAAGCCGATACGACAGGCTCTGCTGAAGCTTTCTTT. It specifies CASSQADTTGSAEAFF.

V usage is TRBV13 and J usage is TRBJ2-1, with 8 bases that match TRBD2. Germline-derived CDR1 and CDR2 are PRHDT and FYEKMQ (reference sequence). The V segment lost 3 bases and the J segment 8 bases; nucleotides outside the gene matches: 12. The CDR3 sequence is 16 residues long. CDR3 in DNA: TGTGCCAGCAGCTTGGGCGGGAGGCCGGCTGGTGATGAGCAGTTCTTC. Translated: CASSLGGRPAGDEQFF. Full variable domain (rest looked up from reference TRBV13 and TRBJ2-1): AAGVIQSPRHLIKEKRETATLKCYPIPRHDTVYWYQQGPGQDPQFLISFYEKMQSDKGSIPDRFSAQQFSDYHSELNMSSLELGDSALYFCASSLGGRPAGDEQFFGPGTRLTVL.

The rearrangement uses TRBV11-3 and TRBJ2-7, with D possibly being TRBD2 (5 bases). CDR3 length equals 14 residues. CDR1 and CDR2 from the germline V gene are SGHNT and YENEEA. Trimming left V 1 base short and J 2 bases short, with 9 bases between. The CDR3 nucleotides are TGTGCCAGCAGCTTAGGTCGGGGAACCTACGAGCAGTACTTC. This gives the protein CASSLGRGTYEQYF.

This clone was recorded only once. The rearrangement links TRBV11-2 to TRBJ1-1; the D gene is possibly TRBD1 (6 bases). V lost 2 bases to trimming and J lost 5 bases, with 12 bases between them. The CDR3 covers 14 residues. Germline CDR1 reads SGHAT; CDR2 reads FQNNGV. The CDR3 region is CASSLNRVGTEAFF. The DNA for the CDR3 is TGTGCCAGCAGCTTAAACAGGGTTGGAACTGAAGCTTTCTTT.

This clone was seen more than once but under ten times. The DNA for the CDR3 is TGTGCCAGCAACGAATGGGGCGGAGCAGGTCCCTACGAGCAGTACTTC. It codes for CASNEWGGAGPYEQYF. The chain has TRBV11-2 and TRBJ2-7, with a possible D match to TRBD1 (5 bases). This CDR3 region has 16 residues. From germline, CDR1 is SGHAT and CDR2 FQNNGV. Trimming cost V 7 bases and J 2 bases, with 21 bases left between them.

CDR3 DNA sequence: TGCGCCAGCAGTGAGCGCCGCGGGGGCCGGGAGGGCCTTCCAAATAGTAATGAGCAGTTCTTC. Translated, it gives CASSERRGGREGLPNSNEQFF. The rearrangement uses TRBV10-1 and TRBJ2-1; 8 nucleotides align to TRBD2. V lost 2 bases, J lost 7 bases, and 25 bases stayed unmatched. This CDR3 contains 21 residues. The germline CDR1 and CDR2 sequences are WNHNN and SYGVQD (reference sequence).

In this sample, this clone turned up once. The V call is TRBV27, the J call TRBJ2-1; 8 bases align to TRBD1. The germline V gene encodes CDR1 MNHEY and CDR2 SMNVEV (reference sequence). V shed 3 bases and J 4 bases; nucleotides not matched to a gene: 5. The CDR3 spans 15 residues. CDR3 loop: CASSLGQGAYNEQFF. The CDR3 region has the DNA TGTGCCAGCAGTTTGGGGCAGGGGGCTTACAATGAGCAGTTCTTC.

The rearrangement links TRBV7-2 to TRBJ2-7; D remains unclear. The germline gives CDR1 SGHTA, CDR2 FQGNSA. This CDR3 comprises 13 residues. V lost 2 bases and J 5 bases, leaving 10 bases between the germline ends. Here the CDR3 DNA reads TGTGCCAGCAGCTTAATTACCCGGGACGAGCAGTACTTC. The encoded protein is CASSLITRDEQYF.

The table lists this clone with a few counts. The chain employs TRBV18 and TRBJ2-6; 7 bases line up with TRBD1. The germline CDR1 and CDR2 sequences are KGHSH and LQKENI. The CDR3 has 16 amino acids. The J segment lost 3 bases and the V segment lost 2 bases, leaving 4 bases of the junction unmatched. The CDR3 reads CASSPDRVGGANVLTF. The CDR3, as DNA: TGTGCCAGCTCACCAGACAGGGTTGGTGGGGCCAACGTCCTGACTTTC. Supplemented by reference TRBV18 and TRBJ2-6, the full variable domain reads NAGVMQNPRHLVRRRGQEARLRCSPMKGHSHVYWYRQLPEEGLKFMVYLQKENIIDESGMPKERFSAEFPKEGPSILRIQQVVRGDSAAYFCASSPDRVGGANVLTFGAGSRLTVL.

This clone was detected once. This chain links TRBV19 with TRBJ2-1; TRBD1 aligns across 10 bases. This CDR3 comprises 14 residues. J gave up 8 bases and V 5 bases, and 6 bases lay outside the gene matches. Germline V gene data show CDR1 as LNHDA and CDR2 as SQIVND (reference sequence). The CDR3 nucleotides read TGTGCCAGTAGTGCGGACAGGGGGGGCGATGAGCAGTTCTTC. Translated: CASSADRGGDEQFF.

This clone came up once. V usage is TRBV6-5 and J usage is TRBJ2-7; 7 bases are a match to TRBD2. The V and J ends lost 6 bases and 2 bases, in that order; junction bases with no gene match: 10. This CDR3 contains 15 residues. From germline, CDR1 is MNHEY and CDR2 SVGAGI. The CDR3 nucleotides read TGTGCCAGCAGCTATACGACAGCGGGAACCTACGAGCAGTACTTC. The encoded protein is CASSYTTAGTYEQYF.

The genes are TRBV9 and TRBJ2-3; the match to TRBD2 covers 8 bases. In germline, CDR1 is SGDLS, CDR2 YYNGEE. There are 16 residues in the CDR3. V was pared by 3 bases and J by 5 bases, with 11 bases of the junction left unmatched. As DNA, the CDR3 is TGTGCCAGCAGCGAGAGCGGGAGTCGGGGGGGAGATACGCAGTATTTT. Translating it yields CASSESGSRGGDTQYF. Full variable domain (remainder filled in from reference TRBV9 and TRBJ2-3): DSGVTQTPKHLITATGQRVTLRCSPRSGDLSVYWYQQSLDQGLQFLIQYYNGEERAKGNILERFSAQQFPDLHSELNLSSLELGDSALYFCASSESGSRGGDTQYFGPGTRLTVL.

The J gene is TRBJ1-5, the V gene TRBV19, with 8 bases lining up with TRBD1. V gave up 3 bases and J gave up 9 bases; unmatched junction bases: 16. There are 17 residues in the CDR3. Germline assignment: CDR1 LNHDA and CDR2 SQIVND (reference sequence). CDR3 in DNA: TGTGCCAGTAGTATCCCCCGGGGCAGGGGGCCGATCATGCCCCAGCATTTT. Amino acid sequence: CASSIPRGRGPIMPQHF.

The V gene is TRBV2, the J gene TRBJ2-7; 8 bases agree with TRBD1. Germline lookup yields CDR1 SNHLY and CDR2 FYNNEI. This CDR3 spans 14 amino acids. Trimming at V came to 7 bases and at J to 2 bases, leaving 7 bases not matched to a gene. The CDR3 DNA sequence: TGTGCCAGCACCACCCAACAGGGGGCCTACGAGCAGTACTTC. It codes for CASTTQQGAYEQYF.

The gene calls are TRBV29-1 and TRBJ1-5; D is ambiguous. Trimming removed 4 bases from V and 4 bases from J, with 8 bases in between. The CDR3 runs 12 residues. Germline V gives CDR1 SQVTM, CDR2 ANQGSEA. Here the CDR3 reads CSVGALNQPQHF. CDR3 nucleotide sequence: TGCAGCGTTGGGGCCTTAAATCAGCCCCAGCATTTT. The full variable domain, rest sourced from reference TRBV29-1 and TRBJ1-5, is SAVISQKPSRDICQRGTSLTIQCQVDSQVTMMFWYRQQPGQSLTLIATANQGSEATYESGFVIDKFPISRPNLTFSTLTVSNMSPEDSSIYLCSVGALNQPQHFGDGTRLSIL.